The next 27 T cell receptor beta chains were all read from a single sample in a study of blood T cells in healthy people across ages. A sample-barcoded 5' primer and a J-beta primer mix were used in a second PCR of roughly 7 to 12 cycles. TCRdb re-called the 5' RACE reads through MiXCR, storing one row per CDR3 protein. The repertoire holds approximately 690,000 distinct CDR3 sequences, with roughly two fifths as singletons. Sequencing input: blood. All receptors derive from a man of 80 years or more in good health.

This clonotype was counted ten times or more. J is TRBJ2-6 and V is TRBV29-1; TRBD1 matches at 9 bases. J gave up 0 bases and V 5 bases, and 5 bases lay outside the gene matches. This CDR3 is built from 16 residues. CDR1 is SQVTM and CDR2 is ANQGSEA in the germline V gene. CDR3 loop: CSVPGQGNSGANVLTF. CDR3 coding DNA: TGCAGCGTTCCCGGACAGGGGAACTCTGGGGCCAACGTCCTGACTTTC.

DNA of the CDR3: TGTGCCAGCACGAGGGGTAGCTCTGGGGCCAACGTCCTGACTTTC. Protein sequence: CASTRGSSGANVLTF. V gene TRBV5-6 combines with J gene TRBJ2-6; D tentatively reads TRBD1 or TRBD2 (5 bases each). Germline values: CDR1 SGHDT, CDR2 YYEEEE. The length of the CDR3 is 15 residues. Trimming took off 6 bases at V and 0 bases at J, with 10 bases between the two ends.

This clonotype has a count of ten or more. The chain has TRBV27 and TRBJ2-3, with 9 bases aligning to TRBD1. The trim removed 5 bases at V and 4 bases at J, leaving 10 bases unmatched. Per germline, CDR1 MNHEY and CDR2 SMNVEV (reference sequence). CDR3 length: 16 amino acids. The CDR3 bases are TGTGCCAGCAGTCCCGGTCACAGGGGGCTCTCAGATACGCAGTATTTT. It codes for CASSPGHRGLSDTQYF.

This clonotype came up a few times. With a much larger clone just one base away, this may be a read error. CDR3 nucleotides: TGCGCCAGCAGCGCCGGACTAGATGAGCAGTACTTC. It is translated as CASSAGLDEQYF. The J gene is TRBJ2-7, the V gene TRBV5-1; 7 bases line up with TRBD2. The CDR3 totals 12 residues. Germline CDR1 SGHRS, CDR2 YFSETQ. Unmatched junction bases numbered 5, after V lost 4 bases and J lost 7 bases.

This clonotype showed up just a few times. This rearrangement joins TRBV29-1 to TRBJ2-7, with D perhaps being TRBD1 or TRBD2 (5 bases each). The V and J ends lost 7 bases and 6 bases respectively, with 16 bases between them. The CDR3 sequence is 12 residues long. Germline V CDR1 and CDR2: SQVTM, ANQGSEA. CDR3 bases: TGCAGCGGGGGGTTCGCGGTCGGCGAGCAGTACTTC. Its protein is CSGGFAVGEQYF.

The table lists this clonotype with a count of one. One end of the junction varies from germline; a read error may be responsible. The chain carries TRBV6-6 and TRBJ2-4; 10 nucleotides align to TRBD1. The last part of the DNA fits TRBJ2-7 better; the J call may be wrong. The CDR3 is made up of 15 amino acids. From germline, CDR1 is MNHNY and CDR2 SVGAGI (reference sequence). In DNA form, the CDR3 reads TGTGTCAGCAGTGATCGGGACAGGGGCTCCTACGAGCAGTACTTC. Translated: CVSSDRDRGSYEQYF.

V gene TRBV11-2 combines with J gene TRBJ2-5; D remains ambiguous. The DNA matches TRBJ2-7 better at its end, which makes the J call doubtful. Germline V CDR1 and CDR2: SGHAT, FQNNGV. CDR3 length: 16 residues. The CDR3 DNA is TGTGCCAGCAGCTTAGCGGGTCTTGGGCGCTCCTACGAGCAGTACTTC. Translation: CASSLAGLGRSYEQYF.

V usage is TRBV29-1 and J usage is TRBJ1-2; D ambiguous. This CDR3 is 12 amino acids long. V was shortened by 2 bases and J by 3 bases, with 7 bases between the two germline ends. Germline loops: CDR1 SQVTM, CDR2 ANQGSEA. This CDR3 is CSVEPSYYGYTF. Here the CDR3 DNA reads TGCAGCGTTGAACCCAGTTACTATGGCTACACCTTC.

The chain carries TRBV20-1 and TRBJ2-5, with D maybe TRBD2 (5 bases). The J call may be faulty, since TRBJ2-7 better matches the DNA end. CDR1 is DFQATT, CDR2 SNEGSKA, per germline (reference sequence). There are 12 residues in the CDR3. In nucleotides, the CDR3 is TGCAGTGCCCGGACGGGGACCTACGAGCAGTACTTC. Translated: CSARTGTYEQYF.

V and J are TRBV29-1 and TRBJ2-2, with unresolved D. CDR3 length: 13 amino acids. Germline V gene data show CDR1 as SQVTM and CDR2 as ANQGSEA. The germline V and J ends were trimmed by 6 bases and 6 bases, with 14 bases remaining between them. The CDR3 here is CSVLRGSAGELFF. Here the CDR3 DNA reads TGCAGCGTATTACGAGGAAGCGCCGGGGAGCTGTTTTTT.

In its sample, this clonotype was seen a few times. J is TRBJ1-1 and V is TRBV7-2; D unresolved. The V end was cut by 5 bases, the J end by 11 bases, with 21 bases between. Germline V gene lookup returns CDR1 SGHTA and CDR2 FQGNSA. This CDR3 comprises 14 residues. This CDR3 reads CASSPNRAEWSAFF. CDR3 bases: TGTGCCAGCAGCCCCAATCGGGCCGAGTGGTCGGCTTTCTTT.

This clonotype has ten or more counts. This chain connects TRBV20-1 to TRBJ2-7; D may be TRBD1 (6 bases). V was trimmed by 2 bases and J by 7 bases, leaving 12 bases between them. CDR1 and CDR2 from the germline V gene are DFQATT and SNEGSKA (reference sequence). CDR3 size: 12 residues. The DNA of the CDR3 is TGCAGTGCTAGATTGGGGGCGGATGAGCAGTACTTC. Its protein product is CSARLGADEQYF.

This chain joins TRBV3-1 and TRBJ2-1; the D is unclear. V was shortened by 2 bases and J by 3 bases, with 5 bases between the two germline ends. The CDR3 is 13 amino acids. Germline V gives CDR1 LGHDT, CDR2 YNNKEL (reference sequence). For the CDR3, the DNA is TGTGCCAGCAGCCAACTAATCTACAATGAGCAGTTCTTC. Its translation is CASSQLIYNEQFF.

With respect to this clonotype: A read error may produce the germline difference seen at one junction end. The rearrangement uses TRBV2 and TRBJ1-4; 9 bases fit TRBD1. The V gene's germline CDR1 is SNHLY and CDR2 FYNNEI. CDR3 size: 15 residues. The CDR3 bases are TGTGCCCGCAGTACACCGGGACAGGGAAGGGAAAAACTGTTTTTT. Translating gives CARSTPGQGREKLFF.

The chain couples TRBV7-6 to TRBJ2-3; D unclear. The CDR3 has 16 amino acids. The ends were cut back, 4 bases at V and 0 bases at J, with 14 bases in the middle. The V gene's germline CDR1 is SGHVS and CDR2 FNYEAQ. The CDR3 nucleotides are TGTGCCAGCAGCTCCATTGGCGTGACAAGCACAGATACGCAGTATTTT. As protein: CASSSIGVTSTDTQYF.

This chain's CDR3 is CSFVGTGELFF. CDR3 bases: TGCAGCTTTGTGGGTACCGGGGAGCTGTTTTTT. This chain joins TRBV29-1 and TRBJ2-2; no clear D. The CDR3 contains 11 residues. CDR1 SQVTM and CDR2 ANQGSEA come from the germline V gene. V lost 8 bases and J 5 bases, leaving 9 bases between the germline ends.

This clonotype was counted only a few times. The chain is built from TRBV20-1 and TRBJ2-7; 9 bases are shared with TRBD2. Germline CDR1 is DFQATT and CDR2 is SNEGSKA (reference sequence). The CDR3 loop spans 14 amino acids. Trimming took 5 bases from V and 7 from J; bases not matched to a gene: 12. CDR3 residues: CSAHRVSGSEEQYF. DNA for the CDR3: TGCAGTGCTCATAGGGTTAGCGGGAGTGAGGAGCAGTACTTC.

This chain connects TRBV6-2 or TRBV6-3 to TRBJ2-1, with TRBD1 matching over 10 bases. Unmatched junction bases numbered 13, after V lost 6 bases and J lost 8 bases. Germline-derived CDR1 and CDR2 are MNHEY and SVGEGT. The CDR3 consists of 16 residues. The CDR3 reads CASRAGSGTGAHEQFF. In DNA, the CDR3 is TGTGCCAGCAGGGCCGGATCCGGGACAGGGGCCCATGAGCAGTTCTTC.

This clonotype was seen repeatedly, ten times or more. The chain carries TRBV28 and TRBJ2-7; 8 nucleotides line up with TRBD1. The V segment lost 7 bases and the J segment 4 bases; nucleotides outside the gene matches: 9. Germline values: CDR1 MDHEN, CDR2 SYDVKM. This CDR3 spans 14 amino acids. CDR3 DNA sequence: TGTGCCAGCATCAAAGGACAGGGTAGTTACGAGCAGTACTTC. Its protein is CASIKGQGSYEQYF.

CDR3 nucleotide sequence: TGTGCCAGCAGCCAAACCCCGAGACTAGCGGGGGGTGGGACCCAGTACTTC. Protein sequence: CASSQTPRLAGGGTQYF. This chain joins TRBV4-2 and TRBJ2-5, with 13 bases matching TRBD2. Germline V gene sequence: CDR1 LGHNA, CDR2 YNFKEQ. Losses at the gene ends were 2 bases for V and 7 bases for J; bases not matched to a gene: 10. The CDR3 length is 17 residues.

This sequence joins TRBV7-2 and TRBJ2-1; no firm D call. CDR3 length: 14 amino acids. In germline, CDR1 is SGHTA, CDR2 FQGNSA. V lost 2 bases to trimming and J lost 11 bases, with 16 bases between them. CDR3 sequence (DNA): TGTGCCAGCAGCTTACAGCGTGAAGAAGGCAAGCAGTTCTTC. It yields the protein CASSLQREEGKQFF.

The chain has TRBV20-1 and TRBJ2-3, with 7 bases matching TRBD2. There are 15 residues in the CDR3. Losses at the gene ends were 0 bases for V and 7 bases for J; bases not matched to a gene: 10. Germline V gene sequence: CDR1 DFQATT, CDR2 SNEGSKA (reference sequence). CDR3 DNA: TGCAGTGCTAGAGATACCCAGCGGGGAGGAAATACGCAGTATTTT. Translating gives CSARDTQRGGNTQYF.

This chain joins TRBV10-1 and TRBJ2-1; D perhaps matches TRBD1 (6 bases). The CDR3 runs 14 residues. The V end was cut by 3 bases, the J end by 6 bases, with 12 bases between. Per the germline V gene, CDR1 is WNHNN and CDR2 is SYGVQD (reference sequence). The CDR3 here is CASSEQGSVNEQFF. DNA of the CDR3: TGCGCCAGCAGTGAACAGGGTTCGGTCAATGAGCAGTTCTTC.

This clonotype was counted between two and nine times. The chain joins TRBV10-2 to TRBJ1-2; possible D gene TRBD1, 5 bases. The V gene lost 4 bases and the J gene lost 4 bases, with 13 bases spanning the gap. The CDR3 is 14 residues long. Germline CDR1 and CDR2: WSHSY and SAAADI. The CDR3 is CASSATMGGYGYTF. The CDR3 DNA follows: TGCGCCAGCAGTGCTACGATGGGGGGCTATGGCTACACCTTC.

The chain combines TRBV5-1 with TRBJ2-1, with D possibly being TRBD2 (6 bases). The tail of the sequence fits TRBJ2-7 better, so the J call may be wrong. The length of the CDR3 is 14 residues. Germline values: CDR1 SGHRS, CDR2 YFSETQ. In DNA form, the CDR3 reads TGCGCCAGCAGCGGGGGGTTTTCCTACAATGAGCAGTACTTC. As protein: CASSGGFSYNEQYF.

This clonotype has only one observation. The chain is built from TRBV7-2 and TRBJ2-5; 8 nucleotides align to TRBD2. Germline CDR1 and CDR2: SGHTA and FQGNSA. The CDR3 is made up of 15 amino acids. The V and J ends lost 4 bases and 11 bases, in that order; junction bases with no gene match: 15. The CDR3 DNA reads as TGTGCCAGCAGCTCCAATCCAGCGGGAGACAATGAGCAGTACTTC. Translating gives CASSSNPAGDNEQYF.

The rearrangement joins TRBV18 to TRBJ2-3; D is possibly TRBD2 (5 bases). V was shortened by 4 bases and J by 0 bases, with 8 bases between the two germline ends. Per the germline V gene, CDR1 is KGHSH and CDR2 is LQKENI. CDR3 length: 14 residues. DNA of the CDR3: TGTGCCAGCTCACGGGTAGCGAGCACAGATACGCAGTATTTT. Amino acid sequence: CASSRVASTDTQYF.